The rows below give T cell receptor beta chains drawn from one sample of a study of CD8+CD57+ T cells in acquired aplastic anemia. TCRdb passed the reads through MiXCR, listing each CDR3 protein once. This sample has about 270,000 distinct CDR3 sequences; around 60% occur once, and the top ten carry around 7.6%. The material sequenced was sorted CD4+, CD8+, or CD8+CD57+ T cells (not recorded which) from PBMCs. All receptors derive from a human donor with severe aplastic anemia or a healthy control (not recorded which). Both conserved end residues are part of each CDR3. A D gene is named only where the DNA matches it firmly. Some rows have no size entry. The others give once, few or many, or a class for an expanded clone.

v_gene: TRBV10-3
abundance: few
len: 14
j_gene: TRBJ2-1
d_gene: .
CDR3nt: TGTGCCATCAGTGTAACAACGTCTAACAATGAGCAGTTCTTC
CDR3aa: CAISVTTSNNEQFF

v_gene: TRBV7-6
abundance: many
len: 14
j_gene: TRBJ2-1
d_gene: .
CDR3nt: TGTGCCAGCAGCTTACAACAGGGTGTCAATGAGCAGTTCTTC
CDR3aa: CASSLQQGVNEQFF

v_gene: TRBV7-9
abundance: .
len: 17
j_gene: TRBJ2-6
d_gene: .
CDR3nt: TGTGCCAGCAGCTTACCAGGGCTGGGCTCTGGGGCCAACGTCCTGACTTTC
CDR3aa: CASSLPGLGSGANVLTF

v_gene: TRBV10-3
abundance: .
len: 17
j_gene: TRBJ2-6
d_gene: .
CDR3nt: TGTGCCATCGGCCGGATTGACAGCCTCTCTGGGGCCAACGTCCTGACTTTC
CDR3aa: CAIGRIDSLSGANVLTF

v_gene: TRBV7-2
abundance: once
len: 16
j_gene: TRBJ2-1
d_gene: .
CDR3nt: TGTGCCAGCAGCTTAACCGGGGCCGACTCCTACAATGAGCAGTTCTTC
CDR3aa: CASSLTGADSYNEQFF

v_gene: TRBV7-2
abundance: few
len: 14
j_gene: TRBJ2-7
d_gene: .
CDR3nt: TGTGCCAGCAGCTCCCGTGCCAGCTCCTACGAGCAGTACTTC
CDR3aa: CASSSRASSYEQYF

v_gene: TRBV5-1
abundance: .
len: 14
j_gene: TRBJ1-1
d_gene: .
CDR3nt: TGCGCCAGCAGCTTTACAGGGATGAACACTGAAGCTTTCTTT
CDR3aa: CASSFTGMNTEAFF

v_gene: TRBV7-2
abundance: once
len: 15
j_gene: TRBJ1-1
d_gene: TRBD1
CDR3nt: TGTGCCAGCAGCCCGCAGGGACAGGGGAACACTGAAGCTTTCTTT
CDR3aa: CASSPQGQGNTEAFF

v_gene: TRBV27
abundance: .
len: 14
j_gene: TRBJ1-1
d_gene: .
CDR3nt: TGTGCCAGCAGTTTAGAGGGGGGACGGACTGAAGCTTTCTTT
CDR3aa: CASSLEGGRTEAFF

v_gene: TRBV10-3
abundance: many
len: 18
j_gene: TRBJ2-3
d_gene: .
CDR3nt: TGTGCCATCAGTGAGTCGAGGACCGGACCCGCTAGCACAGATACGCAGTATTTT
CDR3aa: CAISESRTGPASTDTQYF

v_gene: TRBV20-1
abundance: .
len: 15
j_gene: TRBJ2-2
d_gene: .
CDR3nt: TGCAGTGCTGTGGAGGGGGGACTTAACACCGGGGAGCTGTTTTTT
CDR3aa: CSAVEGGLNTGELFF

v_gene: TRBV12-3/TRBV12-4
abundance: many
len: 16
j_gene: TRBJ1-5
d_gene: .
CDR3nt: TGTGCCAGCAGTTTATGGACACCTGGCAGCAATCAGCCCCAGCATTTT
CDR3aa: CASSLWTPGSNQPQHF

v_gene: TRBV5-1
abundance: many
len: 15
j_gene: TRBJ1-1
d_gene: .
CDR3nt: TGCGCCAGCAGCTTGGGCTTCGGCGGGTACACTGAAGCTTTCTTT
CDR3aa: CASSLGFGGYTEAFF